This TCR beta chain was recovered during a study of T cell repertoires in cytomegalovirus infection. TCRdb ran MiXCR on the reads and lists one entry per CDR3 protein. Seen here are about 260,000 distinct CDR3 sequences, roughly an eighth observed once, and the top ten hold 8.8%. Trimming stripped 4 bases from V and 3 bases from J, with 10 bases between. CDR3 length: 12 residues. The V gene's germline CDR1 is SQVTM and CDR2 ANQGSEA. The chain employs TRBV29-1 and TRBJ2-7; weak D call: TRBD1 (5 bases). The sequence was obtained from a human donor in good health (CMV status not recorded). Some clones in this sample may be carry-over from other donors' samples. The specimen sequenced was PBMCs. The CDR3 protein is CSVVSGLYEQYF. The CDR3, as DNA: TGCAGCGTTGTTTCAGGGCTCTACGAGCAGTACTTC.